This entry concerns a single T cell receptor beta chain. These data are taken from a study of cytomegalovirus exposure and HLA in healthy donors. Whereas donors were nominally healthy upon sampling, unrecorded immune exposures were probable. This CDR3 is 17 amino acids long. Per the germline V gene, CDR1 is PRHDT and CDR2 is FYEKMQ (reference sequence). The trim removed 5 bases at V and 4 bases at J, leaving 16 bases unmatched. PCR amplification relied on 60 Vbeta primers (plus 13 Jbeta primers). Using immunoSEQ multiplex PCR, the repertoire was profiled, and TCRdb retains in-frame clones only, with some absent. This sample has roughly 150,000 clones, with over 70% found just once.

The chain has TRBV13 and TRBJ2-7, with TRBD2 matching over 8 bases. This TCR came from a male donor in good health and CMV-seronegative. The sample comprised PBMCs. The CDR3 region is CASSTPRTGRAAYEQYF. The DNA for the CDR3 is TGTGCCAGCAGCACCCCGCGTACCGGGAGGGCCGCGTACGAGCAGTACTTC.